This T cell receptor (beta chain) was observed in a study of T-cell reconstitution after alpha-beta-depleted transplantation in children. Researchers prepared the TCRbeta library using unique molecular identifiers, the study reports. TCRdb used MiXCR to reprocess the PCR reads, holding one entry per CDR3 protein. The sample lists roughly 100,000 distinct CDR3 sequences, around 7% occurring once. V was clipped by 2 bases and J by 3 bases, with 8 bases between them. Germline lookup yields CDR1 LGHNA and CDR2 YNFKEQ. CDR3 length: 13 residues. This clonotype was counted at least ten times. J is TRBJ2-7 and V is TRBV4-2; the D is unclear. The sequence was collected from a boy aged 2 to 10 with acute lymphoblastic leukemia, due to receive a stem cell transplant. Sequencing used PBMCs, obtained before TCRalphabeta/CD19-depleted stem cell transplant. Here the CDR3 reads CASSQRAFYEQYF. CDR3 coding DNA: TGTGCCAGCAGCCAACGGGCCTTCTACGAGCAGTACTTC.